This T cell receptor (beta chain) was sequenced in a study of cytomegalovirus exposure and HLA in healthy donors. Study-wide points: In a later analysis, CMV-associated beta chains were mostly HLA-associated, it appeared. Among TCR sequences, most were rare, though some public TCRs appeared in many donors. The study recorded about 150 TCR beta chains that were cytomegalovirus-associated. Productive status was seen about 90% or about 30% of the time for most TCR beta V segments in an earlier analysis.

The CDR3 is 11 residues long. V was shortened by 3 bases and J by 2 bases, with 2 bases between the two germline ends. Germline loops: CDR1 KGHSH, CDR2 LQKENI. This clone came up a few times. Its specificity is unknown. 13 Jbeta primers and 60 Vbeta primers were used for the PCR. Here immunoSEQ multiplex PCR was the method, and the copy in TCRdb shows in-frame clones only, minus some. The sample comprises 95,000 to 100,000 clones, roughly three quarters of which are singletons, and less than 8.5% rests with the top ten. The chain uses TRBV18 and TRBJ2-7, with D unresolved. The sample was PBMCs. The clonotype originates from a female donor in good health and CMV-seronegative. The CDR3 nucleotides are TGTGCCAGCTCACCCGCCTACGAGCAGTACTTC. It codes for CASSPAYEQYF. Variable domain in full (rest from reference TRBV18 and TRBJ2-7): NAGVMQNPRHLVRRRGQEARLRCSPMKGHSHVYWYRQLPEEGLKFMVYLQKENIIDESGMPKERFSAEFPKEGPSILRIQQVVRGDSAAYFCASSPAYEQYFGPGTRLTVT.